Following are 26 T cell receptor beta chains from one sample sequenced in a study of spatial heterogeneity in lung cancer. Stated time point: blood at routine non-recurrence follow-up after resection. TCRdb analysed the 5' RACE reads with MiXCR anew, one entry per CDR3 protein. The sample contains about 43,000 distinct CDR3 sequences, 20% to 25% of which appear only once. The sample here was PBMCs, taken at follow-up. The source is a female donor with early-stage non-small cell lung cancer.

This chain links TRBV5-1 with TRBJ1-1; TRBD1 matches at 7 bases. V lost 4 bases to trimming and J lost 4 bases; unmatched junction nucleotides: 4. Germline V gives CDR1 SGHRS, CDR2 YFSETQ. This CDR3 contains 13 residues. DNA for the CDR3: TGCGCCAGCAGCGCCAGGGGGATCACTGAAGCTTTCTTT. It codes for CASSARGITEAFF.

The genes are TRBV3-1 and TRBJ2-7; D perhaps matches TRBD1 (6 bases). V was trimmed by 1 base and J by 7 bases, leaving 8 bases between them. The CDR3 totals 12 residues. Germline V lookup: CDR1 LGHDT, CDR2 YNNKEL (reference sequence). The DNA for the CDR3 is TGTGCCAGCAGCCAAGTAGGGGGAGAGCAGTACGTC. Protein product: CASSQVGGEQYV.

This clonotype was counted ten times or more. V and J are TRBV7-2 and TRBJ2-7, with D maybe TRBD2 (6 bases). Germline assignment: CDR1 SGHTA and CDR2 FQGNSA. V lost 0 bases and J lost 0, with 9 bases in between. The CDR3 length is 15 residues. The CDR3, as DNA: TGTGCCAGCAGCTTAGCCTCGACTAGCTCCTACGAGCAGTACTTC. Encoded protein: CASSLASTSSYEQYF.

This clonotype was seen a few times. The chain recombines TRBV30 with TRBJ2-7; TRBD1 matches 8 bases. With V trimmed by 7 bases and J by 7 bases, 12 bases remained unmatched. This CDR3 is 13 amino acids long. Germline assignment: CDR1 GTSNPN and CDR2 SVGIG (reference sequence). CDR3 in amino acids: CALQDRGHGEQYF. The CDR3 DNA follows: TGTGCCTTACAAGACAGGGGCCATGGGGAGCAGTACTTC.

In regard to this clonotype: Possible read error: a much larger clone is one base away. CDR3 loop: CTSSQVTNEQFF. The CDR3 DNA follows: TGTACCAGCAGCCAAGTCACTAATGAGCAGTTCTTC. This chain connects TRBV4-2 to TRBJ2-1; D ambiguous. The CDR3 runs 12 residues. CDR1 LGHNA and CDR2 YNFKEQ come from the germline V gene.

This clonotype showed up many times. V is TRBV11-2 and J is TRBJ2-3; D unclear. The CDR3 has 14 residues. Trimming took 1 base from V and 6 from J, leaving 11 bases between them. Germline lookup yields CDR1 SGHAT and CDR2 FQNNGV. The CDR3 sequence: CASSLAPGLDTQYF. Here the CDR3 DNA reads TGTGCCAGCAGCTTAGCTCCCGGGTTGGATACGCAGTATTTT.

V usage is TRBV24-1 and J usage is TRBJ2-3, with 12 bases lining up with TRBD1. Germline V lookup: CDR1 KGHDR, CDR2 SFDVKD. The V gene end was trimmed by 4 bases and the J gene end by 1 base; junction bases not matched to a gene: 5. This CDR3 is built from 17 residues. The CDR3 bases are TGTGCCACCAGTGAGGGGGGACAGGGGGCTGGCACAGATACGCAGTATTTT. Protein: CATSEGGQGAGTDTQYF.

The chain is built from TRBV12-3 or TRBV12-4 and TRBJ1-1, with a weak D call TRBD1 (6 bases). CDR3 size: 15 residues. Deletions cut 7 bases from V and 4 bases from J, with 19 bases between. The CDR3 is CASTLRGRGGTEAFF. The CDR3 bases are TGTGCCAGCACCCTTCGGGGTAGGGGGGGCACTGAAGCTTTCTTT.

V gene TRBV7-6 combines with J gene TRBJ2-3, with D unclear. Trimming pared 7 bases from V and 2 bases from J, leaving 16 bases between. CDR1 SGHVS and CDR2 FNYEAQ come from the germline V gene. The CDR3 covers 15 residues. The DNA of the CDR3 is TGTGCCAGCAAGCAGGAACCCTACTACACAGATACGCAGTATTTT. Its translation is CASKQEPYYTDTQYF.

V usage is TRBV19 and J usage is TRBJ2-1; TRBD1 aligns across 9 bases. The CDR3 contains 15 residues. Per germline, CDR1 LNHDA and CDR2 SQIVND (reference sequence). The V segment lost 8 bases and the J segment 9 bases; nucleotides outside the gene matches: 14. CDR3 DNA: TGTGCCAGTCGTCCACGGACAGGGGAAGGAAGTGAGCAGTTCTTC. It yields the protein CASRPRTGEGSEQFF.

This clonotype was counted only a few times. V gene TRBV25-1 combines with J gene TRBJ2-1; D may correspond to TRBD1 or TRBD2 (5 bases each). V lost 6 bases, J lost 8 bases, and 14 bases lay in between. Germline V lookup: CDR1 MGHDK, CDR2 SYGVNS. The CDR3 covers 13 residues. The CDR3 DNA is TGTGCCAGCAGCCCGAGGGGACGGGATGAGCAGTTCTTC. It is translated as CASSPRGRDEQFF.

This clonotype has only a few counts. The chain combines TRBV2 with TRBJ2-2; a weak D match, TRBD1 (7 bases). The CDR3 extends over 14 amino acids. V dropped 5 bases and J dropped 7 bases, with 14 bases sitting between them. The germline V gene encodes CDR1 SNHLY and CDR2 FYNNEI. This CDR3 is CASSPQGGDGELFF. The CDR3, as DNA: TGTGCCAGCAGTCCCCAGGGGGGTGACGGGGAGCTGTTTTTT. Looking up the rest from reference TRBV2 and TRBJ2-2 gives the full variable domain: EPEVTQTPSHQVTQMGQEVILRCVPISNHLYFYWYRQILGQKVEFLVSFYNNEISEKSEIFDDQFSVERPDGSNFTLKIRSTKLEDSAMYFCASSPQGGDGELFFGEGSRLTVL.

This chain links TRBV7-2 with TRBJ2-7, with TRBD1 matching 8 bases. V was clipped by 4 bases and J by 4 bases; unmatched bases: 3. The CDR3 extends over 13 amino acids. Germline CDR1 is SGHTA and CDR2 is FQGNSA. As DNA, the CDR3 is TGTGCCAGCAGCTCTAGGACAGGGTACGAGCAGTACGTC. Protein sequence: CASSSRTGYEQYV.

The rearrangement joins TRBV4-1 to TRBJ2-7; the D gene is possibly TRBD2 (5 bases). The ends were cut back, 1 base at V and 2 bases at J, with 9 bases in the middle. Germline-derived CDR1 and CDR2 are MGHRA and YSYEKL. This CDR3 spans 14 amino acids. CDR3: CASSQAEGAYEQYF. CDR3 nucleotide sequence: TGCGCCAGCAGCCAAGCAGAGGGAGCCTACGAGCAGTACTTC.

The chain links TRBV7-9 to TRBJ2-3; D ambiguous. Germline V gene lookup returns CDR1 SEHNR and CDR2 FQNEAQ (reference sequence). CDR3 length: 13 amino acids. V dropped 2 bases and J dropped 6 bases, with 9 bases sitting between them. CDR3 amino acids: CASSLSVEDTQYF. CDR3 coding DNA: TGTGCCAGCAGCTTATCAGTCGAGGATACGCAGTATTTT.

V and J are TRBV25-1 and TRBJ2-4; D gene ambiguous. The CDR3 extends over 12 amino acids. Germline-derived CDR1 and CDR2 are MGHDK and SYGVNS. Trimming left V 6 bases short and J 2 bases short, with 5 bases between. The CDR3 protein is CASRGTKNIQYF. The CDR3 DNA is TGTGCCAGCAGAGGGACCAAAAACATTCAGTACTTC.

This clonotype was detected many times. The chain employs TRBV4-1 and TRBJ1-5; maybe TRBD1 (5 bases). The CDR3 is 15 amino acids. V lost 2 bases and J lost 4, with 12 bases in between. Germline V gene lookup returns CDR1 MGHRA and CDR2 YSYEKL. CDR3 residues: CASSQIRTRNQPQHF. The CDR3 region has the DNA TGCGCCAGCAGCCAAATCAGGACACGGAATCAGCCCCAGCATTTT.

The chain couples TRBV6-2 or TRBV6-3 to TRBJ2-1; D ambiguous. The CDR3 spans 14 residues. V was shortened by 2 bases and J by 6 bases, with 11 bases between the two germline ends. The germline V gene encodes CDR1 MNHEY and CDR2 SVGEGT. Here the CDR3 DNA reads TGTGCCAGCAGTTACACCGGAGTGACCAATGAGCAGTTCTTC. It specifies CASSYTGVTNEQFF.

This clonotype was counted a few times. V usage is TRBV9 and J usage is TRBJ1-6; D ambiguous. CDR1 and CDR2 from the germline V gene are SGDLS and YYNGEE. The CDR3 is 14 residues long. Trimming shortened V by 2 bases and J by 6 bases, and 9 bases separated the two germline ends. CDR3 region: CASSVSPVNSPLHF. CDR3 in DNA: TGTGCCAGCAGCGTTTCCCCGGTTAATTCACCCCTCCACTTT.

The chain is built from TRBV4-1 and TRBJ2-6, with 7 bases aligning to TRBD1. This CDR3 comprises 16 residues. Germline V gene sequence: CDR1 MGHRA, CDR2 YSYEKL. V gave up 4 bases and J gave up 2 bases; unmatched junction bases: 5. CDR3 in amino acids: CASSPYTGAGANVLTF. DNA for the CDR3: TGCGCCAGCAGCCCCTATACAGGGGCTGGGGCCAACGTCCTGACTTTC.

This clonotype was seen a handful of times. This sequence joins TRBV11-2 and TRBJ1-2; D may be TRBD1 (5 bases). The CDR3 extends over 15 amino acids. Trimming removed 0 bases at V and 2 bases at J, with 10 bases between. The germline CDR1 and CDR2 sequences are SGHAT and FQNNGV. Written as DNA, the CDR3 is TGTGCCAGCAGCTTAGATCCGGGGCGAAACTATGGCTACACCTTC. Translating gives CASSLDPGRNYGYTF.

The rearrangement joins TRBV12-3 or TRBV12-4 to TRBJ1-3; D may be TRBD1 (6 bases). V was pared by 8 bases and J by 0 bases, with 8 bases between. The CDR3 has 13 residues. Written as DNA, the CDR3 is TGTGCCAGCCAGGGGTACTCTGGAAACACCATATATTTT. Its protein is CASQGYSGNTIYF.

V is TRBV5-1 and J is TRBJ2-3; D is possibly TRBD1 (6 bases). The V and J ends lost 2 bases and 3 bases respectively, with 13 bases between them. This CDR3 region has 15 residues. From germline, CDR1 is SGHRS and CDR2 YFSETQ. The CDR3 nucleotides read TGCGCCAGCAGCTTCGGGACACCTCTAACAGATACGCAGTATTTT. Protein: CASSFGTPLTDTQYF.

The table lists this clonotype with a few counts. This rearrangement joins TRBV20-1 to TRBJ1-2; the match to TRBD1 covers 7 bases. This CDR3 spans 17 amino acids. V was pared by 1 base and J by 2 bases, with 13 bases of the junction left unmatched. CDR1 and CDR2 from the germline V gene are DFQATT and SNEGSKA (reference sequence). The CDR3 region has the DNA TGCAGTGCTAGAGTCTCGTCCTCGAGACAGGGAAACTATGGCTACACCTTC. Amino acid sequence: CSARVSSSRQGNYGYTF.

The chain uses TRBV29-1 and TRBJ1-3; 11 bases are shared with TRBD1. After removal of 0 bases from V and 5 bases from J, the junction contained 3 bases not matched to a gene. CDR1 and CDR2 from the germline V gene are SQVTM and ANQGSEA. The CDR3 contains 15 residues. The CDR3 DNA follows: TGCAGCGTTGAAGATCGGGACAGGGGGAGAAACACCATATATTTT. Its translation: CSVEDRDRGRNTIYF.

The CDR3 bases are TGTGCCAGTAGTAAGGGTACCACAGGGGATGGCGTTGGGGACATTCAGTACTTC. Translating gives CASSKGTTGDGVGDIQYF. The genes are TRBV19 and TRBJ2-4; 7 bases agree with TRBD1. CDR1 is LNHDA, CDR2 SQIVND, per germline (reference sequence). CDR3 length equals 18 residues. V lost 4 bases to trimming and J lost 8 bases; unmatched junction nucleotides: 20.